Listed below are T cell receptor beta chains from one sample, sequenced in a study of technical replicates of blood from a handful of donors. Clones were sequenced by immunoSEQ multiplex PCR, and TCRdb holds only the in-frame ones, with some missing. The sample lists under 95,000 clones, 90% to 95% seen once, with approximately 0.27% in the top ten. Sequencing was performed on T cells isolated from PBMCs. The source of these receptors is a human donor in good health. CDR3s include the opening cysteine and the closing phenylalanine or tryptophan.

v_gene	j_gene	CDR3aa
TRBV7-9	TRBJ2-7	CASSLGQASHEQYF
TRBV10-3	TRBJ2-3	CAIGGTGTDTQYF
TRBV13	TRBJ2-3	CASSPRLDGAGGSDTQYF
TRBV7-6	TRBJ1-1	CASSLNQVNTEAFF
TRBV7-8	TRBJ2-7	CASSLVRGGTYEQYF
TRBV7-3	TRBJ2-6	CASSPRGAGGANVLTF
TRBV6-1	TRBJ1-5	CASSEVSLTPHF
TRBV6-5	TRBJ1-5	CASRGTTGNQPQHF
TRBV11-2	TRBJ1-4	CASSFQGAGVKLFF
TRBV5-1	TRBJ2-2	CASSKGQGEVGELFF
TRBV7-9	TRBJ2-2	CASRTGALPGELFF
TRBV7-2	TRBJ1-3	CASRGGYGNTIYF
TRBV6-1	TRBJ2-1	CASSVVRRQFF
TRBV28	TRBJ2-7	CASSSLGGRDHDEQYF
TRBV9	TRBJ2-3	CASSVVGQRDHTQYF
TRBV27	TRBJ2-7	CASRRGLAVYEQYF
TRBV7-8	TRBJ1-2	CASSLGGQSLNYGYTF
TRBV29-1	TRBJ1-5	CSVGEGGASNQPQHF
TRBV28	TRBJ1-2	CASSEEGRGYTF
TRBV30	TRBJ1-5	CAWSMTGGGQPQHF
TRBV7-9	TRBJ2-5	CASSSSGGETQYF
TRBV28	TRBJ2-5	CASSVRLAKIFGGQETQYF
TRBV5-4	TRBJ2-1	CASSLGQASSYNEQFF